Listed here are 14 T cell receptor beta chains from one sample, sequenced in a study of regulatory T cells in long-lasting Graves disease. Both iRepertoire HTBI primers and Arm-PCR of CDR3 regions were used to build the TCR beta libraries. One entry per CDR3 protein, called by TCRdb with MiXCR from the multiplex PCR reads. Among 550,000 to 700,000 distinct CDR3 sequences listed, around 15% were seen once. Time point reported: newly diagnosed GD, antithyroid drugs for less than 3 months. After RNA was extracted from PBMCs, the TCR library was made from it. This same sample was also taken into another study, of T cells in Graves' hyperthyroidism and ophthalmopathy.

Sample: peripheral blood mononuclear cells (PBMCs), taken at new diagnosis, from a patient treated with antithyroid drugs. The source is a man younger than 30 with Graves disease.

V gene TRBV5-1 combines with J gene TRBJ1-4, with 8 bases matching TRBD1. Germline CDR1 is SGHRS and CDR2 is YFSETQ. V dropped 3 bases and J dropped 3; count of bases not matched to a gene: 4. The CDR3 is 15 amino acids. The CDR3 DNA reads TGCGCCAGCAGCTACAAACAGGGGGCTAATGAAAAACTGTTTTTT. Its protein product is CASSYKQGANEKLFF.

The chain combines TRBV20-1 with TRBJ1-5, with 9 positions matching TRBD1. The ends lost 5 bases at V and 3 bases at J; junction bases unmatched: 5. The CDR3 totals 14 residues. Germline CDR1 is DFQATT and CDR2 is SNEGSKA (reference sequence). The DNA for the CDR3 is TGCAGTGCTCAGGGACAGGGTGACAATCAGCCCCAGCATTTT. It is translated as CSAQGQGDNQPQHF.

This clonotype was seen more than once but under ten times. The chain carries TRBV19 and TRBJ2-2; D is ambiguous. V dropped 3 bases and J dropped 7 bases, with 9 bases sitting between them. Germline CDR1 and CDR2: LNHDA and SQIVND (reference sequence). The CDR3 totals 13 residues. The CDR3 region has the DNA TGTGCCAGTAGTATGGTAGCTGGCGGGGAGCTGTTTTTT. It yields the protein CASSMVAGGELFF.

The sample holds many counts of this clonotype. The rearrangement joins TRBV12-3 or TRBV12-4 to TRBJ2-5; the D is unclear. V shed 5 bases and J shed 0 bases, with 7 bases lying between them. CDR3 size: 13 residues. In DNA form, the CDR3 reads TGTGCCAGCAGTCTCCGGCACCAAGAGACCCAGTACTTC. Translated: CASSLRHQETQYF.

The chain links TRBV5-6 to TRBJ2-7; possible D gene TRBD1, 6 bases. Trimming shortened V by 4 bases and J by 9 bases, and 14 bases separated the two germline ends. Germline loops: CDR1 SGHDT, CDR2 YYEEEE. The CDR3 loop spans 12 amino acids. The CDR3 is CASSPGQIGQYF. The CDR3 nucleotides read TGTGCCAGCAGCCCGGGACAAATCGGGCAGTACTTC.

This clonotype was seen repeatedly, ten times or more. The CDR3 DNA follows: TGTGCCAGCAGTTCCGGGGAGGGTTGGAAGACCCAGTACTTC. It specifies CASSSGEGWKTQYF. This chain uses TRBV28 with TRBJ2-5, with TRBD2 matching 7 bases. The germline CDR1 and CDR2 sequences are MDHEN and SYDVKM. Trimming cost V 4 bases and J 6 bases; bases outside gene matches: 8. This CDR3 contains 14 residues.

Turning to this clonotype: A clone one base away is much larger, so this may be a read error. The CDR3 DNA reads as TGCAGTGCTAGCGGGATTAGCGGGAGAAAAGCAGAAACGCAGTATTTT. It encodes CSASGISGRKAETQYF. This chain uses TRBV20-1 with TRBJ2-3; 9 bases are shared with TRBD2. The CDR3 is 16 residues long. The germline V gene encodes CDR1 DFQATT and CDR2 SNEGSKA (reference sequence).

This clonotype was counted at least ten times. The rearrangement links TRBV9 to TRBJ2-1; D gene unclear. Trimming removed 1 base at V and 9 bases at J, with 8 bases between. The CDR3 is made up of 12 amino acids. CDR1 is SGDLS, CDR2 YYNGEE, per germline. CDR3 coding DNA: TGTGCCAGCAGCGTAAGGGAAGGTGAGCAGTTCTTC. It encodes CASSVREGEQFF. Drawing the rest from reference TRBV9 and TRBJ2-1, the complete variable domain is DSGVTQTPKHLITATGQRVTLRCSPRSGDLSVYWYQQSLDQGLQFLIQYYNGEERAKGNILERFSAQQFPDLHSELNLSSLELGDSALYFCASSVREGEQFFGPGTRLTVL.

This clonotype was counted many times. V is TRBV6-1 and J is TRBJ1-1; the D is unclear. The CDR3 extends over 13 amino acids. From germline, CDR1 is MNHNS and CDR2 SASEGT. V was clipped by 3 bases and J by 3 bases, with 8 bases between them. CDR3: CASSEAADTEAFF. The CDR3 nucleotides are TGTGCCAGCAGTGAGGCGGCAGACACTGAAGCTTTCTTT.

The sample holds a few counts of this clonotype. The rearrangement links TRBV3-1 to TRBJ1-3; unclear D gene. This CDR3 has 14 residues. The V and J ends lost 2 bases and 4 bases respectively, with 9 bases between them. The germline V gene encodes CDR1 LGHDT and CDR2 YNNKEL (reference sequence). The CDR3 region is CASSQPPRGNTIYF. The CDR3 coding sequence is TGTGCCAGCAGCCAACCACCCAGGGGAAACACCATATATTTT.

J is TRBJ1-1 and V is TRBV20-1; tentative D call: TRBD1 (6 bases). The V end lost 0 bases, the J end lost 7 bases, and 12 bases lay between the germline ends. The CDR3 loop spans 13 amino acids. Germline loops: CDR1 DFQATT, CDR2 SNEGSKA (reference sequence). CDR3 DNA sequence: TGCAGTGCTAGAGATCCCCAGGGGAATGAAGCTTTCTTT. Translating gives CSARDPQGNEAFF.

CDR3: CASTPGPSYEQYF. The CDR3 DNA is TGTGCCAGCACCCCGGGACCCAGCTACGAGCAGTACTTC. The chain links TRBV19 to TRBJ2-7, with D perhaps TRBD1 or TRBD2 (5 bases each). V lost 9 bases and J 3 bases, leaving 15 bases between the germline ends. This CDR3 has 13 amino acids. CDR1 is LNHDA, CDR2 SQIVND, per germline (reference sequence).

This clonotype showed up many times. The chain recombines TRBV7-9 with TRBJ2-7; no clear D. This CDR3 has 16 residues. The germline gives CDR1 SEHNR, CDR2 FQNEAQ (reference sequence). The V and J ends lost 5 bases and 2 bases respectively, with 19 bases between them. CDR3 protein: CASSQLPGPRPYEQYF. The CDR3 DNA reads as TGTGCCAGCAGCCAACTCCCCGGGCCCAGACCCTACGAGCAGTACTTC.

The chain joins TRBV4-2 to TRBJ2-7; 9 bases are shared with TRBD2. After removal of 1 base from V and 7 bases from J, the junction contained 8 bases not matched to a gene. This CDR3 spans 15 amino acids. CDR1 and CDR2 from the germline V gene are LGHNA and YNFKEQ. The CDR3: CASSQAASGTLEQYF. The CDR3 coding sequence is TGTGCCAGCAGCCAAGCGGCTAGCGGGACCCTGGAGCAGTACTTC.